The sequence of this T cell receptor (beta chain) was determined in a study of blood T cell repertoires in COVID-19. Study overall: Samples taken during acute and convalescent COVID-19 were collected in the United States, Italy and Spain. T cells, B-cell-depleted T cells, or PBMCs provided the cDNA or gDNA that served as material.

How the authors handled the data: Cell counts per sample came from amplifying reference gene primers. The assay was immunoSEQ multiplex PCR, and TCRdb's table has in-frame clones only and misses some. That table gives V, J and clone size, and the DNA gave D and trimming. The data show some 120,000 clones, with 75% to 90% seen just once and around 30% held by the top ten. Sequencing was carried out using peripheral blood. This TCR derives from a man in his sixties or seventies with active or convalescent COVID-19.

The CDR3 nucleotides read TGTGCCAGCACTTGGGGGACAGGGGGCAAAGAGCAGTTCTTC. Protein product: CASTWGTGGKEQFF. The rearrangement uses TRBV27 and TRBJ2-1; TRBD1 matches at 12 bases. Germline V gene sequence: CDR1 MNHEY, CDR2 SMNVEV (reference sequence). The CDR3 sequence is 14 residues long. V shed 7 bases, J shed 10 bases, and the junction held 8 bases outside the gene matches.